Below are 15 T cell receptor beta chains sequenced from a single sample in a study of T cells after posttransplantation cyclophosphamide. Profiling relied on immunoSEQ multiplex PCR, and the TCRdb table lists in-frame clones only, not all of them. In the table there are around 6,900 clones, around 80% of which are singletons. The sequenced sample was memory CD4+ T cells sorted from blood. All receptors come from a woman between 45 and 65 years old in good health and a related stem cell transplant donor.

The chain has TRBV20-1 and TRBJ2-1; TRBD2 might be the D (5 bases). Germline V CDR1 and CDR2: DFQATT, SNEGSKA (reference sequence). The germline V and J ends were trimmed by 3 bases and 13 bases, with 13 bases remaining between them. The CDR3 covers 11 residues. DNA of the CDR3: TGCAGTGCTAGGGATGAAGGGAGACAGTTCTTC. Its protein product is CSARDEGRQFF.

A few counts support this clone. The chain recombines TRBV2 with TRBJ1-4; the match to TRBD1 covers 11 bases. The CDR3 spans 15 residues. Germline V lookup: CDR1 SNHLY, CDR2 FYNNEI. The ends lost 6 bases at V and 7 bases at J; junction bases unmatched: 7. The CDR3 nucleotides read TGTGCCAGCAGCTGGACAGGGGGCAGGAGTGAAAAACTGTTTTTT. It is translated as CASSWTGGRSEKLFF.

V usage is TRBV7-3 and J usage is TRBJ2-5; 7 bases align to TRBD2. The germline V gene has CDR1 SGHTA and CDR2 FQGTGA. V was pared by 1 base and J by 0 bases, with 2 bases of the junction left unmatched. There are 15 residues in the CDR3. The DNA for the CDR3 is TGTGCCAGCAGCTTAAACGGGGGGAACCAAGAGACCCAGTACTTC. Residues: CASSLNGGNQETQYF.

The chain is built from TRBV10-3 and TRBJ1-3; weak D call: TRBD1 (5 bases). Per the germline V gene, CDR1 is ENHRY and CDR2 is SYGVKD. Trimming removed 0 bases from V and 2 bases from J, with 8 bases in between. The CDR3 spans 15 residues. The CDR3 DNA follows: TGTGCCATCAGTGAGTCGTTAGGGGCTGGAAACACCATATATTTT. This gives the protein CAISESLGAGNTIYF.

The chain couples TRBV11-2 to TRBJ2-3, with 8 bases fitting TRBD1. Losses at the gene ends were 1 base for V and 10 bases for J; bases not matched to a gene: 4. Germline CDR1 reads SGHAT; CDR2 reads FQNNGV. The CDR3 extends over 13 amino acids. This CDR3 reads CASSLGQGKAQYF. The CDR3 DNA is TGTGCCAGCAGCTTAGGACAGGGGAAGGCGCAGTATTTT.

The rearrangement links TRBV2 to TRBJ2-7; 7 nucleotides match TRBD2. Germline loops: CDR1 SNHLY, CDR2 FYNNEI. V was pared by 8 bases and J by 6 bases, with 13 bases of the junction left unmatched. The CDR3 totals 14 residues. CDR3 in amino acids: CASGLVAGDVEQYF. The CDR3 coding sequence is TGTGCCAGCGGGCTGGTGGCGGGAGACGTCGAGCAGTACTTC.

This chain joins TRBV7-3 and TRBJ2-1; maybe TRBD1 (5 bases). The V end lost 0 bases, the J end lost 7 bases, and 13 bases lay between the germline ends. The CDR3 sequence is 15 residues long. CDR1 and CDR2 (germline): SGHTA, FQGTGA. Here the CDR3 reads CASSLTSGLGNEQFF. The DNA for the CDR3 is TGTGCCAGCAGCTTAACCTCAGGGTTGGGTAATGAGCAGTTCTTC.

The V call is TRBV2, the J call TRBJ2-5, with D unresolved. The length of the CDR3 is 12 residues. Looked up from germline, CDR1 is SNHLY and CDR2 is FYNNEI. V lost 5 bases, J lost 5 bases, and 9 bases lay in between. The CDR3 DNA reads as TGTGCCAGCAGTCTAACGGAGGAGACCCAGTACTTC. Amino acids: CASSLTEETQYF.

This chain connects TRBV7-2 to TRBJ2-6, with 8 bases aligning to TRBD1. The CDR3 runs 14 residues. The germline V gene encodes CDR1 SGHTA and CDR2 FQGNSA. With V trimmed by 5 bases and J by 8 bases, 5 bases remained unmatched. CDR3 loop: CASSADRGSNVLTF. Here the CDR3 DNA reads TGTGCCAGCAGCGCCGACAGGGGTTCCAACGTCCTGACTTTC. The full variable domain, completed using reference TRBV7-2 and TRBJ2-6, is GAGVSQSPSNKVTEKGKDVELRCDPISGHTALYWYRQSLGQGLEFLIYFQGNSAPDKSGLPSDRFSAERTGGSVSTLTIQRTQQEDSAVYLCASSADRGSNVLTFGAGSRLTVL.

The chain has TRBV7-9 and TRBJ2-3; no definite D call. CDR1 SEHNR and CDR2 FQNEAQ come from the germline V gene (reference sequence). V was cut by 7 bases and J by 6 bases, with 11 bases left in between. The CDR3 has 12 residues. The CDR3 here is CASTRTVDTQYF. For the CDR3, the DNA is TGTGCCAGCACGCGAACCGTTGATACGCAGTATTTT.

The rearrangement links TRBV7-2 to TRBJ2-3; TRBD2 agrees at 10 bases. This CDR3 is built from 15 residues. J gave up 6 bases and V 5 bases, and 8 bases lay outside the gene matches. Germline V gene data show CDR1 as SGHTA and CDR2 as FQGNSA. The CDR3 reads CASSARLAGADTQYF. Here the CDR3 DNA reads TGTGCCAGCAGCGCACGACTAGCGGGTGCGGATACGCAGTATTTT. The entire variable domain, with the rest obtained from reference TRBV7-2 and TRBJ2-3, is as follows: GAGVSQSPSNKVTEKGKDVELRCDPISGHTALYWYRQSLGQGLEFLIYFQGNSAPDKSGLPSDRFSAERTGGSVSTLTIQRTQQEDSAVYLCASSARLAGADTQYFGPGTRLTVL.

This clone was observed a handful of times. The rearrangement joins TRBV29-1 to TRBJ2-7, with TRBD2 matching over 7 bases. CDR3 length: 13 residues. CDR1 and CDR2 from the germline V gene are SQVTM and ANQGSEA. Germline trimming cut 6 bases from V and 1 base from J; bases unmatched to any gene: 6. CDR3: CSVAGGGSYEQYF. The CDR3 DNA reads TGCAGCGTCGCCGGGGGAGGGTCCTACGAGCAGTACTTC.

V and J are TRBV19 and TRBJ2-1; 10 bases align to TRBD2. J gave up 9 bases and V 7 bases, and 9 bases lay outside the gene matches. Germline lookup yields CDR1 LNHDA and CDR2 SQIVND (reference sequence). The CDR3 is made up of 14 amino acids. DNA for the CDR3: TGTGCCAGTACCGGGACTAGCGTATATAGTGAGCAGTTCTTC. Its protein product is CASTGTSVYSEQFF.

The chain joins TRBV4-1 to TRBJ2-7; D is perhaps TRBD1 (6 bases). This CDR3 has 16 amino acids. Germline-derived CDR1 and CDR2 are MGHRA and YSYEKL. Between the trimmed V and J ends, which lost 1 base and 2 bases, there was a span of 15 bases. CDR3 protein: CASSQAWAGATYEQYF. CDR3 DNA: TGCGCCAGCAGCCAAGCTTGGGCAGGGGCCACCTACGAGCAGTACTTC.

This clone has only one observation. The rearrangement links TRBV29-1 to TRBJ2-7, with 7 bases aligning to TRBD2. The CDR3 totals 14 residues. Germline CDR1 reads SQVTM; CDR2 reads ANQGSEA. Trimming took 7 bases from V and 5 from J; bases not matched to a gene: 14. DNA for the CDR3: TGCAGCGGGAGAAGCCGCGGGAGTCGGAACGAGCAGTACTTC. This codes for CSGRSRGSRNEQYF.